A selection of T cell receptor beta chains follows, all from one sample in a study of cytomegalovirus exposure and HLA in healthy donors. Data came from immunoSEQ multiplex PCR; TCRdb stores just in-frame clones and leaves some out. Its table lists about 120,000 clones. Sequenced input: PBMCs. The receptors here all came from a man aged 35 to 55 in good health and CMV-seropositive. The CDR3 runs from the conserved cysteine through the conserved F or W. Each record gives: D gene, CDR3 length, J gene, V gene, CDR3 DNA, CDR3 protein. A D gene is named only where the DNA matches it firmly.

>-|11|TRBJ2-3|TRBV6-5
TGTGCCTCAAACGGTCCAGATACGCAGTATTTT
CASNGPDTQYF
>-|14|TRBJ1-3|TRBV2
TGTGCCAGCAGTGAGTTGACAGCAGGAAACACCATATATTTT
CASSELTAGNTIYF
>TRBD1|14|TRBJ1-5|TRBV5-8
TGTGCCAGCAGCTCAGACAGGGAAAATCAGCCCCAGCATTTT
CASSSDRENQPQHF
>-|16|TRBJ2-7|TRBV7-2
TGTGCCAGCAGCTTAGTTGGGGCAGGGCGGATTGGGGAGCAGTACTTC
CASSLVGAGRIGEQYF
>-|14|TRBJ1-1|TRBV28
TGTGCCAGCAGTTTTTTTTCAGTGAACACTGAAGCTTTCTTT
CASSFFSVNTEAFF
>TRBD1|16|TRBJ2-2|TRBV9
TGTGCCAGCAGCGTTTCCGGGACAGGGGTCACCGGGGAGCTGTTTTTT
CASSVSGTGVTGELFF
>TRBD1|14|TRBJ2-1|TRBV14
TGTGCCAGCAGGCCAGGGGGCAGGTACAATGAGCAGTTCTTC
CASRPGGRYNEQFF
>TRBD2|16|TRBJ2-1|TRBV7-3
TGTGCCAGCACCCCTGGGGGAGGGAGCTCCTACAATGAGCAGTTCTTC
CASTPGGGSSYNEQFF
>-|16|TRBJ2-7|TRBV5-1
TGCGCCAGCAGCCGGGGGGACACGGACCCCTCCTACGAGCAGTACTTC
CASSRGDTDPSYEQYF
>-|14|TRBJ1-1|TRBV10-3
TGTGCCATCAGTGAGTCTAGGGGTGGAACTGAAGCTTTCTTT
CAISESRGGTEAFF
>-|13|TRBJ1-1|TRBV5-1
TGCGCCAGCAGCTTGACACCGAACACTGAAGCTTTCTTT
CASSLTPNTEAFF
>TRBD1|17|TRBJ2-5|TRBV11-2
TGTGCCAGCAGCTTAGTCACTCCGGGACAGGGGAGGGAGACCCAGTACTTC
CASSLVTPGQGRETQYF
>TRBD2|19|TRBJ2-1|TRBV28
TGTGCCAGCAGTTTATTTTCGTATGGTATGACTAGCGGAAACAATGAGCAGTTCTTC
CASSLFSYGMTSGNNEQFF
>TRBD1|13|TRBJ1-2|TRBV6-5
TGTGCCAGCAGTACCCGGGACAGCTATGGCTACACCTTC
CASSTRDSYGYTF
>-|13|TRBJ2-7|TRBV6-5
TGTGCCAGCAGTTACCACGCGGCCTACGAGCAGTACTTC
CASSYHAAYEQYF
>-|13|TRBJ1-1|TRBV6-5
TGTGCCAGCAGACGACAGGAGCACACTGAAGCTTTCTTT
CASRRQEHTEAFF
>TRBD1|13|TRBJ2-7|TRBV7-2
TGTGCCAGCAGCAGACAGGGGTCCTACGAGCAGTACTTC
CASSRQGSYEQYF
>-|16|TRBJ1-4|TRBV27
TGTGCCAGCAGTTTCGGGAGGGGTCTCCATACTGAAAAACTGTTTTTT
CASSFGRGLHTEKLFF
>TRBD1|13|TRBJ2-4|TRBV30
TGTGCCTGGAGCAGGAGACAGGGAAACATTCAGTACTTC
CAWSRRQGNIQYF
>TRBD1|16|TRBJ2-2|TRBV7-3
TGTGCCAGCAGCACCGGACAGGCCCGTGGCACCGGGGAGCTGTTTTTT
CASSTGQARGTGELFF
>-|14|TRBJ1-2|TRBV7-2
TGTGCCAGCAGCCCTTTCGGAGGGGCTGGCGGCTACACCTTC
CASSPFGGAGGYTF
>TRBD2|16|TRBJ2-3|TRBV7-9
TGTGCCAGCAGCTTGGGACTAGCGGGAGGCGCAGATACGCAGTATTTT
CASSLGLAGGADTQYF
>TRBD1|15|TRBJ1-1|TRBV6-1
TGTGCCAGCAGGGAACAGGGGGCCCTTGACACTGAAGCTTTCTTT
CASREQGALDTEAFF
>-|16|TRBJ1-4|TRBV5-1
TGCGCCAGCAGCCCACACACCCGCGGGGAAATGGAAAAACTGTTTTTT
CASSPHTRGEMEKLFF
>TRBD1|15|TRBJ1-2|TRBV7-9
TGTGCCAGCAGCTTACCACAGGGGGAAGGTTATGGCTACACCTTC
CASSLPQGEGYGYTF
>-|14|TRBJ2-2|TRBV5-1
TGCGCCAGCAGGTTTTCCGAGATCACCGGGGAGCTGTTTTTT
CASRFSEITGELFF
>TRBD1|15|TRBJ2-1|TRBV29-1
TGCAGCGTGCCACCCAGGACAGGGACGTACAATGAGCAGTTCTTC
CSVPPRTGTYNEQFF
>TRBD2|15|TRBJ2-3|TRBV7-3
TGTGCCAGCAGCTTCTCATCACTAGCGGGAGATACGCAGTATTTT
CASSFSSLAGDTQYF
>-|13|TRBJ2-1|TRBV5-1
TGCGCCAGCAGCTTGGAAGGAGTCTGGGAGCAGTTCTTC
CASSLEGVWEQFF
>-|15|TRBJ1-2|TRBV9
TGTGCCAGCAGCGTAGGACACGGAACTAACTATGGCTACACCTTC
CASSVGHGTNYGYTF
>-|15|TRBJ2-7|TRBV28
TGTGCCAGCAGTTTGAGGGTCCCGGGGTCCTACGAGCAGTACTTC
CASSLRVPGSYEQYF
>-|13|TRBJ2-7|TRBV5-5
TGTGCCAGCAGCCGTCCGCAGTTCTACGAGCAGTACTTC
CASSRPQFYEQYF
>TRBD2|13|TRBJ2-1|TRBV2
TGTGCCAGCAGGCTAGCGGGGGACAATGAGCAGTTCTTC
CASRLAGDNEQFF
>TRBD1|13|TRBJ2-7|TRBV6-1
TGTGCCAGCAGTCTGGACAGGGGGGGCGAGCAGTACTTC
CASSLDRGGEQYF
>-|15|TRBJ1-1|TRBV28
TGTGCCATCACACCCCCCCGGGGCGGGAGAACTGAAGCTTTCTTT
CAITPPRGGRTEAFF
>-|11|TRBJ2-3|TRBV7-6
TGTGCCAGCAGCTTTCAGGATACGCAGTATTTT
CASSFQDTQYF
>-|16|TRBJ2-2|TRBV4-1
TGCGCCAGCAGCCAAGAGCGCACAGGGAGAGTCGGGGAGCTGTTTTTT
CASSQERTGRVGELFF
>TRBD1|13|TRBJ1-1|TRBV30
TGTGCCTGGAGAACCGACAGGGACACTGAAGCTTTCTTT
CAWRTDRDTEAFF
>-|19|TRBJ2-1|TRBV5-1
TGCGCCAGCAGCCCGCTTAGGACAGTATCAACTGAATCCTACAATGAGCAGTTCTTC
CASSPLRTVSTESYNEQFF
>TRBD2|14|TRBJ2-7|TRBV14
TGTGCCAGCAGCCTGGGACTAGCGGGAGCCGAGCAGTACTTC
CASSLGLAGAEQYF
>-|15|TRBJ2-7|TRBV18
TGTGCCAGCTCACCGACTATCGGGAACCCCTACGAGCAGTACTTC
CASSPTIGNPYEQYF
>TRBD2|16|TRBJ2-1|TRBV4-1
TGCGCCAGCAGCCAAGATGGGGGACTAGGCTACAATGAGCAGTTCTTC
CASSQDGGLGYNEQFF
>TRBD1|15|TRBJ2-2|TRBV6-1
TGTGCCAGCAGTGTTAACCCAGGGGGCCACGGGGAGCTGTTTTTT
CASSVNPGGHGELFF